A selection of T cell receptor beta chains follows, all from one sample in a study of response to subunit inactivated influenza vaccine. TCRdb reanalysed the RT-PCR reads using MiXCR and keeps one entry per CDR3 protein. The repertoire holds over 400,000 distinct CDR3 sequences, with 10% to 15% as singletons. The input for sequencing was PBMCs from blood, taken 45 days after vaccination. The receptor source for this set is a middle-aged man who received an inactivated influenza vaccine. Both conserved end residues are part of each CDR3. Fields, in order: V gene, D gene, J gene, clone size, CDR3 DNA, CDR3 protein. D genes are given only for firm matches. Part of the rows lack a size; the others show once, few, many or a class for expanded clones.

TRBV20-1	.	TRBJ2-7	.	TGCAGTGCCGGCCCCGTGGGGTACTACGAGCAGTACTTC	CSAGPVGYYEQYF
TRBV5-6	.	TRBJ2-3	.	TGTGCCAGCAGCAACGGACCCTCCCAGGCGCAGTATTTT	CASSNGPSQAQYF
TRBV4-2	.	TRBJ1-2	.	TGTGCCAGCAGCCAAGAAGGGGGGCAGGCGTATGGCTACACCTTC	CASSQEGGQAYGYTF
TRBV15	.	TRBJ2-2	few	TGTGCCACCAGCAGAGAGGGGTCCTGGGGGGAGCTGTTTTTT	CATSREGSWGELFF
TRBV11-2	.	TRBJ1-1	many	TGTGCCAGCAGCTTAGAGGGAAAGGGAACTGAAGCTTTCTTT	CASSLEGKGTEAFF
TRBV10-3	.	TRBJ2-7	many	TGTGCCATCAGTGAGCCAGGGGGGAACGAGCAGTACTTC	CAISEPGGNEQYF
TRBV20-1	.	TRBJ1-2	.	TGCAGTGCTAGAGATTGGCCTGACGACACCTTC	CSARDWPDDTF
TRBV15	.	TRBJ2-5	.	TGTGCCACCAGCAGAATGGAGACCCAGTACTTC	CATSRMETQYF
TRBV10-3	.	TRBJ1-5	few	TGTGCCATCAGTGGTGGAGGGTCGTTAGGGCCCCAGCATTTT	CAISGGGSLGPQHF
TRBV29-1	TRBD1	TRBJ1-2	.	TGCAGCGGCCTAGTCCCCGGACAGGACTATGGCTACACCTTC	CSGLVPGQDYGYTF
TRBV4-1	.	TRBJ2-7	few	TGCGCCAGCAGCCAAGCCCTAACACAGTCCTACGAGCAGTACTTC	CASSQALTQSYEQYF
TRBV11-2	TRBD2	TRBJ2-7	.	TGTGCCAGCAGCCCACAAATACTAGCGGGAGGCCACCGTTCCTACGAGCAGTACTTC	CASSPQILAGGHRSYEQYF
TRBV7-2	TRBD1	TRBJ1-4	few	TGTGCCAGCAGCCGGACGACAGGGACTAATGAAAAACTGTTTTTT	CASSRTTGTNEKLFF
TRBV27	TRBD2	TRBJ2-1	few	TGTGCCAGCAGCCGAACCGGGACTAACTACAATGAGCAGTTCTTC	CASSRTGTNYNEQFF